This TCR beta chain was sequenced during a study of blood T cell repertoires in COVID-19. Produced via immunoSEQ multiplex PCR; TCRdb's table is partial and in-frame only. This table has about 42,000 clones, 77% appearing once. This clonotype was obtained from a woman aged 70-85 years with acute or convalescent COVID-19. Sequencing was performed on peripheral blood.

CDR3 sequence (DNA): TGCGCCAGCACCCCCGAGGGCTTCAGCAATCAGCCCCAGCATTTT. Amino acid sequence: CASTPEGFSNQPQHF. The rearrangement uses TRBV23-1 and TRBJ1-5; D is unclear. TRBV23-1 is an ORF, and what it does is uncertain. CDR3 length: 15 residues. V lost 7 bases, J lost 1 base, and 14 bases lay in between.